The 26 T cell receptor beta chains listed next were all sequenced from one sample in a study of cytomegalovirus exposure and HLA in healthy donors. Researchers ran the PCR with 60 Vbeta and 13 Jbeta primers. The protocol was immunoSEQ multiplex PCR, while the TCRdb copy is restricted to in-frame clones and leaves out a portion. This sample has fewer than 140,000 clones, with roughly 76% found just once. Sequenced material: PBMCs. The receptors originated from a woman in her forties or fifties in good health and CMV-seropositive.

This sequence joins TRBV6-5 and TRBJ2-7; 10 bases are a match to TRBD2. The CDR3 extends over 15 amino acids. The V and J ends lost 5 bases and 6 bases, in that order; junction bases with no gene match: 10. Germline values: CDR1 MNHEY, CDR2 SVGAGI. CDR3 coding DNA: TGTGCCAGCAGTCATCGGACTAGCGGTAAGGCCGAGCAGTACTTC. Translation: CASSHRTSGKAEQYF.

The chain has TRBV5-1 and TRBJ1-2; weak D call: TRBD1 (5 bases). The CDR3 runs to 14 residues. Trimming took 0 bases from V and 1 from J, leaving 7 bases between them. Germline assignment: CDR1 SGHRS and CDR2 YFSETQ. CDR3 DNA: TGCGCCAGCAGCTTGGACAGGTTTAACTATGGCTACACCTTC. Its protein is CASSLDRFNYGYTF.

The chain uses TRBV10-1 and TRBJ1-5; 7 nucleotides line up with TRBD1. In germline, CDR1 is WNHNN, CDR2 SYGVQD (reference sequence). This CDR3 comprises 15 residues. J was trimmed by 5 bases and V by 4 bases; bases with no gene match: 8. The DNA of the CDR3 is TGCGCCAGCAGTGGATACCAGGGGGAGGATCAGCCCCAGCATTTT. Protein product: CASSGYQGEDQPQHF.

This chain connects TRBV19 to TRBJ2-5; no reliable D call. The DNA end is a closer match to TRBJ2-7, so the J assignment may be wrong. The CDR3 is 14 residues long. The germline V gene encodes CDR1 LNHDA and CDR2 SQIVND (reference sequence). In DNA form, the CDR3 reads TGTGCCAGTAGTATACCGTCTCTCCCCCACGAGCAGTACTTC. This sequence encodes CASSIPSLPHEQYF.

The V call is TRBV5-4, the J call TRBJ1-6; 11 bases line up with TRBD1. The length of the CDR3 is 15 residues. In germline, CDR1 is SGHNT, CDR2 YYREEE (reference sequence). V lost 4 bases, J lost 8 bases, and 5 bases stayed unmatched. The CDR3 sequence is CASSIMGQGDSPLHF. DNA of the CDR3: TGTGCCAGCAGCATTATGGGACAGGGGGATTCACCCCTCCACTTT. The whole variable domain, remainder taken from reference TRBV5-4 and TRBJ1-6, is ETGVTQSPTHLIKTRGQQVTLRCSSQSGHNTVSWYQQALGQGPQFIFQYYREEENGRGNFPPRFSGLQFPNYSSELNVNALELDDSALYLCASSIMGQGDSPLHFGNGTRLTVT.

This clone was counted between two and nine times. The CDR3 reads CASSLGGVGNTIYF. The CDR3, as DNA: TGCGCCAGCAGCTTAGGAGGGGTTGGAAACACCATATATTTT. The chain carries TRBV5-1 and TRBJ1-3, with D possibly TRBD1 on 5 matching bases. This CDR3 has 14 residues. V lost 2 bases, J lost 3 bases, and 9 bases lay in between. Germline V gene data show CDR1 as SGHRS and CDR2 as YFSETQ.

The chain links TRBV4-1 to TRBJ2-3, with D unclear. The germline V gene encodes CDR1 MGHRA and CDR2 YSYEKL. The CDR3 runs to 17 residues. V dropped 1 base and J dropped 0 bases, with 14 bases sitting between them. The CDR3, as DNA: TGCGCCAGCAGCCAAGGCGCTAGTAGACCTAGCACAGATACGCAGTATTTT. This encodes CASSQGASRPSTDTQYF.

The chain has TRBV6-5 and TRBJ2-5; TRBD2 matches 7 bases. The DNA end is more similar to TRBJ2-7, so the J call may be wrong. Germline lookup yields CDR1 MNHEY and CDR2 SVGAGI. This CDR3 contains 14 residues. CDR3 sequence: CASYRSGAPYEQYF. The CDR3 nucleotides read TGTGCCAGCTACAGGAGCGGGGCTCCCTACGAGCAGTACTTC.

The chain recombines TRBV9 with TRBJ2-2; D ambiguous. Germline lookup yields CDR1 SGDLS and CDR2 YYNGEE. V lost 0 bases to trimming and J lost 5 bases, with 5 bases between them. This CDR3 region has 13 residues. The CDR3 nucleotides read TGTGCCAGCAGCGTAGATCAGACCGGGGAGCTGTTTTTT. It is translated as CASSVDQTGELFF.

The chain carries TRBV19 and TRBJ2-1, with TRBD2 matching over 13 bases. The CDR3 runs to 15 residues. Germline-derived CDR1 and CDR2 are LNHDA and SQIVND (reference sequence). Trimming removed 8 bases from V and 9 bases from J; junction bases left unmatched: 10. In DNA form, the CDR3 reads TGTGCCAGTGAACTCGGGACTAGCGGGGCTTCTGAGCAGTTCTTC. It translates to CASELGTSGASEQFF.

Relative to its sample, this clone is medium-sized. V is TRBV28 and J is TRBJ2-7; D might be TRBD2 (5 bases). Deletions cut 3 bases from V and 4 bases from J, with 10 bases between. Germline lookup yields CDR1 MDHEN and CDR2 SYDVKM. The CDR3 contains 13 residues. The CDR3 DNA sequence: TGTGCCAGCAGTTTGAGGGTATTTTACGAGCAGTACTTC. Its translation is CASSLRVFYEQYF.

This clone was detected only a few times. The chain couples TRBV29-1 to TRBJ2-7; TRBD2 aligns across 11 bases. In germline, CDR1 is SQVTM, CDR2 ANQGSEA. V shed 4 bases and J 4 bases; nucleotides not matched to a gene: 6. The CDR3 contains 14 residues. The CDR3 nucleotides read TGCAGCGTTGCTACGGGACTAGCGGTATACGAGCAGTACTTC. Its protein is CSVATGLAVYEQYF.

The V gene is TRBV5-1, the J gene TRBJ2-1; TRBD1 matches 8 bases. Germline-derived CDR1 and CDR2 are SGHRS and YFSETQ. With V trimmed by 1 base and J by 6 bases, 6 bases remained unmatched. The CDR3 spans 15 residues. CDR3 bases: TGCGCCAGCAGCTTGCAGGACAGGGCTAGCAATGAGCAGTTCTTC. It encodes CASSLQDRASNEQFF.

J is TRBJ2-5 and V is TRBV2, with 12 bases matching TRBD2. Germline V gene lookup returns CDR1 SNHLY and CDR2 FYNNEI. The CDR3 extends over 16 amino acids. With 3 bases clipped from V and 5 bases from J, the junction kept 7 bases outside the gene matches. CDR3 region: CASSDASGGARETQYF. In nucleotides, the CDR3 is TGTGCCAGCAGTGACGCTAGCGGGGGGGCTCGGGAGACCCAGTACTTC. Filled out from reference TRBV2 and TRBJ2-5, the complete variable domain reads EPEVTQTPSHQVTQMGQEVILRCVPISNHLYFYWYRQILGQKVEFLVSFYNNEISEKSEIFDDQFSVERPDGSNFTLKIRSTKLEDSAMYFCASSDASGGARETQYFGPGTRLLVL.

The chain is built from TRBV5-1 and TRBJ2-3; the match to TRBD2 covers 8 bases. The CDR3 has 16 amino acids. In germline, CDR1 is SGHRS, CDR2 YFSETQ. Losses at the gene ends were 1 base for V and 5 bases for J; bases not matched to a gene: 9. The CDR3 reads CASSLFAGGAGDTQYF. The CDR3 nucleotides read TGCGCCAGCAGCTTGTTTGCGGGGGGCGCCGGAGATACGCAGTATTTT.

About this clone: A junction boundary mismatches the germline segment, possibly from a read error. In nucleotides, the CDR3 is TGTTCCAGCAGCTTAGAATGGAGGGTAGCGGGGGTTGGGGCCAACGTCCTGACTTTC. Protein sequence: CSSSLEWRVAGVGANVLTF. This sequence joins TRBV7-9 and TRBJ2-6; TRBD2 aligns across 9 bases. This CDR3 is 19 amino acids long. CDR1 is SEHNR and CDR2 is FQNEAQ in the germline V gene (reference sequence).

The rearrangement links TRBV7-9 to TRBJ2-3, with D maybe TRBD1 (6 bases). The CDR3 is made up of 16 amino acids. CDR1 and CDR2 (germline): SEHNR, FQNEAQ (reference sequence). V was pared by 5 bases and J by 5 bases, with 20 bases between. The CDR3 is CASSPPFRQGKDTQYF. For the CDR3, the DNA is TGTGCCAGCAGCCCCCCTTTTAGGCAGGGGAAAGATACGCAGTATTTT.

The chain employs TRBV7-8 and TRBJ2-5, with D possibly TRBD1 on 6 matching bases. The end of the DNA is better explained by TRBJ2-7, so the J call may be wrong. Germline lookup yields CDR1 SGHVS and CDR2 FQNEAQ. This CDR3 comprises 16 residues. This CDR3 is CASSPPGQGRADEQYF. As DNA, the CDR3 is TGTGCCAGCAGCCCACCGGGACAAGGACGGGCAGACGAGCAGTACTTC.

The chain joins TRBV5-6 to TRBJ1-1; D may be TRBD1 (6 bases). The CDR3 is made up of 14 amino acids. Between the trimmed V and J ends, which lost 1 base and 2 bases, there was a span of 9 bases. Germline V gene data show CDR1 as SGHDT and CDR2 as YYEEEE. Written as DNA, the CDR3 is TGTGCCAGCAGCTTGTTAGGGGGTAACACTGAAGCTTTCTTT. This codes for CASSLLGGNTEAFF.

The CDR3 region is CASSGTGARYEQYF. CDR3 sequence (DNA): TGTGCCAGCAGCGGGACAGGGGCGCGCTACGAGCAGTACTTC. The V and J genes are TRBV7-3 and TRBJ2-5; 10 bases are a match to TRBD1. Matching the DNA end better, TRBJ2-7 makes the J call doubtful. The CDR3 has 14 amino acids. The V gene's germline CDR1 is SGHTA and CDR2 FQGTGA.

The gene calls are TRBV18 and TRBJ2-1; weak D call: TRBD2 (6 bases). This CDR3 region has 18 residues. V dropped 5 bases and J dropped 4 bases, with 24 bases sitting between them. Germline lookup yields CDR1 KGHSH and CDR2 LQKENI. The DNA of the CDR3 is TGTGCCAGCTCAATCGGGGGAACGTTTATTGGGAGATACAATGAGCAGTTCTTC. This translates into CASSIGGTFIGRYNEQFF.

The chain couples TRBV27 to TRBJ2-1; 7 bases match TRBD2. Germline loops: CDR1 MNHEY, CDR2 SMNVEV (reference sequence). Trimming cost V 3 bases and J 9 bases; bases outside gene matches: 2. The CDR3 loop spans 12 amino acids. The chain's CDR3 is CASSLASGEQFF. The DNA of the CDR3 is TGTGCCAGCAGTTTGGCTAGCGGTGAGCAGTTCTTC.

This clone was observed a few times. This sequence joins TRBV13 and TRBJ1-1; no firm D call. The CDR3 runs 11 residues. Germline CDR1 and CDR2: PRHDT and FYEKMQ (reference sequence). Trimming removed 4 bases from V and 8 bases from J, with 8 bases in between. The CDR3, as DNA: TGTGCCAGCAGCTCCAAGCCGGAAGCTTTCTTT. Amino acids: CASSSKPEAFF.

This chain connects TRBV19 to TRBJ2-2; tentatively, D is TRBD1 (6 bases). CDR3 size: 14 residues. Trimming left V 6 bases short and J 7 bases short, with 15 bases between. Germline assignment: CDR1 LNHDA and CDR2 SQIVND (reference sequence). This CDR3 reads CASSENRDFGELFF. CDR3 coding DNA: TGTGCCAGTAGCGAAAACAGGGATTTCGGGGAGCTGTTTTTT.

CDR3 amino acids: CASSYLAGGNQPQHF. CDR3 nucleotide sequence: TGTGCCAGCAGTTACCTTGCAGGGGGCAATCAGCCCCAGCATTTT. This chain links TRBV28 with TRBJ1-5, with D possibly matching TRBD1 (6 bases). The CDR3 length is 15 residues. In germline, CDR1 is MDHEN, CDR2 SYDVKM. V was shortened by 4 bases and J by 2 bases, with 12 bases between the two germline ends.

The rearrangement joins TRBV30 to TRBJ1-6; 7 bases are a match to TRBD1. The V gene end was trimmed by 0 bases and the J gene end by 8 bases; junction bases not matched to a gene: 7. This CDR3 contains 15 residues. Germline lookup yields CDR1 GTSNPN and CDR2 SVGIG (reference sequence). The CDR3 DNA reads as TGTGCCTGGAGTGTATACAGGGGAGTGTATTCACCCCTCCACTTT. Translated: CAWSVYRGVYSPLHF.